This T cell receptor beta chain appears in the sequencing data of a study of blood T cell repertoires in COVID-19. Overall study context: Donors in the United States, Italy and Spain gave samples during acute or convalescent COVID-19. T cells, B-cell-depleted T cells, or PBMCs supplied cDNA or gDNA.

CDR1 is SGHTA and CDR2 is FQGNSA in the germline V gene. Trimming cost V 2 bases and J 5 bases, with 18 bases left between them. This CDR3 contains 16 residues. Libraries were prepared by immunoSEQ multiplex PCR; TCRdb keeps only in-frame clonotypes and omits some of them. The sample lists some 230,000 clones, 86% seen once, with about 2% in the top ten. This clonotype originated in a man aged 25 to 40 who had recovered from COVID-19. V and J are TRBV7-2 and TRBJ1-2, with D hard to call. The sample consisted of peripheral blood. CDR3 protein: CASSLMGIRTGYGYTF. The CDR3 DNA is TGTGCCAGCAGCTTAATGGGCATAAGGACGGGATATGGCTACACCTTC.